These 29 T cell receptor beta chains were sequenced from one sample in a study of blood T cell repertoires in COVID-19. This table comes from immunoSEQ multiplex PCR, and its TCRdb copy is limited to in-frame clones, with some not included. The repertoire holds 100,000 or so clones, with roughly four fifths as singletons. The specimen was peripheral blood. The source of these receptors is a man aged 60 to 69 with acute or convalescent COVID-19.

The V gene is TRBV5-6, the J gene TRBJ1-1, with D tentatively TRBD1 (6 bases). The V end lost 9 bases, the J end lost 1 base, and 16 bases lay between the germline ends. Germline V gives CDR1 SGHDT, CDR2 YYEEEE. The CDR3 contains 14 residues. The CDR3 protein is CATRGGEANTEAFF. For the CDR3, the DNA is TGTGCCACCAGGGGTGGGGAGGCGAACACTGAAGCTTTCTTT.

In its sample, this clone was seen once. The chain has TRBV6-5 and TRBJ1-5; 9 nucleotides match TRBD1. The germline CDR1 and CDR2 sequences are MNHEY and SVGAGI. The CDR3 contains 15 residues. V trimming: 7 bases; J trimming: 4 bases; junction bases outside the gene matches: 8. CDR3 protein: CASKTTGGYNQPQHF. CDR3 nucleotides: TGTGCCAGCAAAACGACAGGGGGATATAATCAGCCCCAGCATTTT.

This clone was observed a handful of times. V is TRBV5-1 and J is TRBJ1-6, with 8 bases identical to TRBD1. J gave up 7 bases and V 0 bases, and 6 bases lay outside the gene matches. The CDR3 length is 16 residues. Per the germline V gene, CDR1 is SGHRS and CDR2 is YFSETQ. The CDR3 DNA reads TGCGCCAGCAGCTTGGCTCCGGGACAGGAGAATTCACCCCTCCACTTT. The encoded protein is CASSLAPGQENSPLHF.

The rearrangement uses TRBV6-2 or TRBV6-3 and TRBJ2-1, with D unclear. Germline V gene lookup returns CDR1 MNHEY and CDR2 SVGEGT. The CDR3 extends over 12 amino acids. Trimming removed 0 bases at V and 10 bases at J, with 7 bases between. In nucleotides, the CDR3 is TGTGCCAGCAGTTACTCTGCGGTAGAGCAGTTCTTC. Translation gives CASSYSAVEQFF.

The chain joins TRBV13 to TRBJ1-1; TRBD1 agrees at 8 bases. J gave up 8 bases and V 3 bases, and 5 bases lay outside the gene matches. The CDR3 loop spans 13 amino acids. Germline CDR1 PRHDT, CDR2 FYEKMQ (reference sequence). This CDR3 is CASSFYRGTEAFF. The CDR3 DNA reads TGTGCCAGCAGCTTTTACAGGGGGACAGAAGCTTTCTTT.

V and J are TRBV27 and TRBJ2-3; D is perhaps TRBD1 (5 bases). The V gene lost 7 bases and the J gene lost 0 bases, with 14 bases spanning the gap. The germline gives CDR1 MNHEY, CDR2 SMNVEV (reference sequence). The CDR3 covers 15 residues. This CDR3 is CASKRQLASTDTQYF. CDR3 nucleotide sequence: TGTGCCAGCAAACGACAGCTCGCTAGCACAGATACGCAGTATTTT.

This clone was counted only a few times. This chain connects TRBV7-8 to TRBJ2-7; TRBD1 might be the D (6 bases). This CDR3 has 15 amino acids. Germline CDR1 SGHVS, CDR2 FQNEAQ. V lost 5 bases to trimming and J lost 0 bases, with 14 bases between them. The DNA for the CDR3 is TGTGCCAGCAGCCAAAGCCAGGGGCCCTCCTACGAGCAGTACTTC. Amino acid sequence: CASSQSQGPSYEQYF. The full variable domain, its missing parts supplied by reference TRBV7-8 and TRBJ2-7, is GAGVSQSPRYKVAKRGQDVALRCDPISGHVSLFWYQQALGQGPEFLTYFQNEAQLDKSGLPSDRFFAERPEGSVSTLKIQRTQQEDSAVYLCASSQSQGPSYEQYFGPGTRLTVT.

This clone appeared a few times. The genes are TRBV12-3 or TRBV12-4 and TRBJ2-3; the D gene is possibly TRBD2 (6 bases). The CDR3 is 12 amino acids. V lost 6 bases to trimming and J lost 4 bases, with 8 bases between them. The CDR3 DNA is TGTGCCAGCAGGGAGGGATCAGATACGCAGTATTTT. Its translation: CASREGSDTQYF.

The chain uses TRBV9 and TRBJ1-3; TRBD1 is a possible D gene (6 bases). CDR1 SGDLS and CDR2 YYNGEE come from the germline V gene. The ends were cut back, 4 bases at V and 9 bases at J, with 20 bases in the middle. This CDR3 region has 15 residues. CDR3 bases: TGTGCCAGCAGCCCACCCCAGGGGTTAGGGGCCACCATATATTTT. Translation: CASSPPQGLGATIYF. The full variable domain, rest sourced from reference TRBV9 and TRBJ1-3, is DSGVTQTPKHLITATGQRVTLRCSPRSGDLSVYWYQQSLDQGLQFLIQYYNGEERAKGNILERFSAQQFPDLHSELNLSSLELGDSALYFCASSPPQGLGATIYFGEGSWLTVV.

This CDR3 reads CASSSQGTNYGYTF. CDR3 sequence (DNA): TGTGCCAGCAGCTCCCAGGGGACTAACTATGGCTACACCTTC. The genes are TRBV6-2 or TRBV6-3 and TRBJ1-2, with TRBD1 as a possible D gene (6 bases). CDR3 length: 14 amino acids. Per germline, CDR1 MNHEY and CDR2 SVGEGT. Trimming removed 6 bases from V and 0 bases from J, with 11 bases in between.

The chain is built from TRBV4-1 and TRBJ2-1; 7 bases fit TRBD2. With 9 bases clipped from V and 7 bases from J, the junction kept 6 bases outside the gene matches. The CDR3 covers 12 residues. The germline V gene has CDR1 MGHRA and CDR2 YSYEKL. CDR3 sequence: CASGGGNNEQFF. In nucleotides, the CDR3 is TGCGCCAGTGGGGGGGGAAATAATGAGCAGTTCTTC.

The table lists this clone with a few counts. The chain recombines TRBV30 with TRBJ2-7, with D possibly TRBD1 on 6 matching bases. From germline, CDR1 is GTSNPN and CDR2 SVGIG (reference sequence). The V end was cut by 0 bases, the J end by 3 bases, with 15 bases between. This CDR3 region has 15 residues. CDR3 DNA sequence: TGTGCCTGGAGTGTAGGTACTGGGGGCGGCTACGAGCAGTACTTC. This sequence encodes CAWSVGTGGGYEQYF.

The gene calls are TRBV12-3 or TRBV12-4 and TRBJ1-3, with D possibly matching TRBD1 (5 bases). This CDR3 region has 13 residues. V dropped 3 bases and J dropped 3 bases, with 6 bases sitting between them. CDR3 sequence: CASSLGLGNTIYF. The CDR3 DNA follows: TGTGCCAGCAGTTTGGGACTTGGAAACACCATATATTTT.

The chain joins TRBV2 to TRBJ2-3; 10 bases are a match to TRBD2. This CDR3 region has 16 residues. V lost 5 bases to trimming and J lost 10 bases; unmatched junction nucleotides: 15. CDR1 and CDR2 (germline): SNHLY, FYNNEI. The CDR3 here is CASSRRVAGGDVAQYF. The CDR3, as DNA: TGTGCCAGCAGTCGTAGGGTAGCGGGGGGAGACGTGGCGCAGTATTTT.

This clone was recorded a few times. The gene calls are TRBV6-5 and TRBJ1-1, with D unresolved. The CDR3 is 11 residues long. The germline gives CDR1 MNHEY, CDR2 SVGAGI. V lost 9 bases to trimming and J lost 2 bases, with 7 bases between them. The CDR3: CASRDNTEAFF. CDR3 DNA: TGTGCCAGTAGAGATAACACTGAAGCTTTCTTT.

The chain joins TRBV5-6 to TRBJ1-2; perhaps TRBD1 as D (5 bases). Germline V gene lookup returns CDR1 SGHDT and CDR2 YYEEEE. This CDR3 is built from 15 residues. The germline V and J ends were trimmed by 1 base and 8 bases, with 18 bases remaining between them. In DNA form, the CDR3 reads TGTGCCAGCAGCTTGTTAAGGAGACAGAACCTGGGCTACACCTTC. This sequence encodes CASSLLRRQNLGYTF.

In this sample, this clone turned up a few times. The J gene is TRBJ2-7, the V gene TRBV5-4; perhaps TRBD2 as D (6 bases). V was shortened by 3 bases and J by 0 bases, with 10 bases between the two germline ends. In germline, CDR1 is SGHNT, CDR2 YYREEE (reference sequence). The CDR3 contains 14 residues. CDR3 DNA: TGTGCCAGCAGCTCGACGACTAGCTCCTACGAGCAGTACGTC. It yields the protein CASSSTTSSYEQYV.

The J gene is TRBJ2-3, the V gene TRBV12-5; 10 positions agree with TRBD2. Germline CDR1 and CDR2: LGHNT and FRNRAP. The CDR3 is 14 residues long. After removal of 10 bases from V and 3 bases from J, the junction contained 7 bases not matched to a gene. The CDR3 is CATQRGGGTDTQYF. The CDR3 DNA reads TGTGCTACCCAGCGGGGGGGTGGAACAGATACGCAGTATTTT.

The gene calls are TRBV25-1 and TRBJ1-1; 9 nucleotides align to TRBD1. CDR1 and CDR2 from the germline V gene are MGHDK and SYGVNS. The V and J ends lost 8 bases and 0 bases, in that order; junction bases with no gene match: 7. This CDR3 spans 15 amino acids. CDR3 residues: CASQDRGLMNTEAFF. The DNA of the CDR3 is TGTGCCAGCCAAGACAGGGGGTTGATGAACACTGAAGCTTTCTTT.

The V gene is TRBV7-9, the J gene TRBJ1-2, with 9 positions matching TRBD1. The V and J ends lost 9 bases and 3 bases, in that order; junction bases with no gene match: 11. The CDR3 consists of 15 residues. Germline V gives CDR1 SEHNR, CDR2 FQNEAQ (reference sequence). Here the CDR3 reads CASQPGTGKDYGYTF. CDR3 sequence (DNA): TGTGCCAGTCAGCCCGGGACAGGGAAGGACTATGGCTACACCTTC.

CDR3 loop: CASSLDRGGETQYF. CDR3 bases: TGTGCCAGCAGCTTAGACAGGGGAGGGGAGACCCAGTACTTC. The rearrangement joins TRBV11-2 to TRBJ2-5, with D possibly being TRBD2 (7 bases). The V and J ends lost 0 bases and 5 bases respectively, with 10 bases between them. The CDR3 runs 14 residues. The germline V gene encodes CDR1 SGHAT and CDR2 FQNNGV. Drawing the rest from reference TRBV11-2 and TRBJ2-5, the complete variable domain is EAGVAQSPRYKIIEKRQSVAFWCNPISGHATLYWYQQILGQGPKLLIQFQNNGVVDDSQLPKDRFSAERLKGVDSTLKIQPAKLEDSAVYLCASSLDRGGETQYFGPGTRLLVL.

This chain joins TRBV24-1 and TRBJ2-5, with D hard to call. Trimming pared 4 bases from V and 5 bases from J, leaving 7 bases between. This CDR3 has 12 amino acids. CDR1 KGHDR and CDR2 SFDVKD come from the germline V gene. The CDR3 here is CATSDLKETQYF. The CDR3 DNA sequence: TGTGCCACCAGTGACCTAAAGGAGACCCAGTACTTC.

To note about this clone: Other DNA sequences of this sample code for an identical CDR3. The J gene is TRBJ2-3, the V gene TRBV5-1; D may be TRBD2 (6 bases). The V end lost 2 bases, the J end lost 5 bases, and 9 bases lay between the germline ends. The germline V gene encodes CDR1 SGHRS and CDR2 YFSETQ. CDR3 length equals 13 residues. The chain's CDR3 is CASSFPGEDTQYF. For the CDR3, the DNA is TGCGCCAGCAGCTTCCCGGGAGAAGATACGCAGTATTTT.

CDR3: CAWESGGAYEQYF. DNA for the CDR3: TGTGCCTGGGAAAGCGGGGGGGCCTACGAGCAGTACTTC. J is TRBJ2-7 and V is TRBV30; 10 nucleotides agree with TRBD2. The CDR3 extends over 13 amino acids. Germline V gene data show CDR1 as GTSNPN and CDR2 as SVGIG (reference sequence). Germline trimming cut 5 bases from V and 2 bases from J; bases unmatched to any gene: 3.

This chain uses TRBV6-6 with TRBJ2-3; 8 nucleotides align to TRBD2. J was trimmed by 2 bases and V by 5 bases; bases with no gene match: 12. Germline CDR1 reads MNHNY; CDR2 reads SVGAGI (reference sequence). CDR3 length: 17 amino acids. CDR3 loop: CASSPGTSLLSTDTQYF. In DNA, the CDR3 is TGTGCCAGCAGTCCCGGGACTAGTTTATTGTCCACAGATACGCAGTATTTT.

This clone was detected a few times. This chain connects TRBV2 to TRBJ1-5, with D possibly matching TRBD1 (6 bases). The CDR3 covers 12 residues. Germline V lookup: CDR1 SNHLY, CDR2 FYNNEI. Trimming stripped 2 bases from V and 7 bases from J, with 6 bases between. The CDR3 bases are TGTGCCAGCAGTGAAAGGGGGCAGCCCCAGCATTTT. This translates into CASSERGQPQHF.

This clone occurred once. The chain combines TRBV5-5 with TRBJ1-2, with a weak D call TRBD1 (5 bases). Looked up from germline, CDR1 is SGHKS and CDR2 is YYEKEE (reference sequence). This CDR3 comprises 13 residues. The V gene lost 2 bases and the J gene lost 6 bases, with 11 bases spanning the gap. Here the CDR3 DNA reads TGTGCCAGCAGCTTAGGAGGGGACGATGGCTACACCTTC. Its translation is CASSLGGDDGYTF. Full variable domain (missing parts from reference TRBV5-5 and TRBJ1-2): DAGVTQSPTHLIKTRGQQVTLRCSPISGHKSVSWYQQVLGQGPQFIFQYYEKEERGRGNFPDRFSARQFPNYSSELNVNALLLGDSALYLCASSLGGDDGYTFGSGTRLTVV.

The CDR3 region is CASSKQGSQMRYGYTF. Here the CDR3 DNA reads TGTGCCAGCAGCAAACAGGGGTCCCAGATGCGCTATGGCTACACCTTC. This chain connects TRBV9 to TRBJ1-2, with 7 bases that match TRBD1. The CDR3 has 16 amino acids. The germline CDR1 and CDR2 sequences are SGDLS and YYNGEE. The V gene end was trimmed by 4 bases and the J gene end by 4 bases; junction bases not matched to a gene: 13.

The chain employs TRBV2 and TRBJ1-2; 7 bases match TRBD1. V shed 6 bases, J shed 3 bases, and the junction held 10 bases outside the gene matches. The germline CDR1 and CDR2 sequences are SNHLY and FYNNEI. CDR3 length equals 15 residues. As DNA, the CDR3 is TGTGCCAGCAGACCTCGACCCCAGGGGGACTATGGCTACACCTTC. Its protein is CASRPRPQGDYGYTF.